This T cell receptor beta chain was retrieved from a study of CD8+ T cells in alopecia areata. The CDR3 loop spans 16 amino acids. Trimming shortened V by 8 bases and J by 2 bases, and 19 bases separated the two germline ends. Per the germline V gene, CDR1 is MNHEY and CDR2 is SMNVEV (reference sequence). Noted treatment: oral pan-JAK inhibitor, 5-10 mg twice daily. Extracted RNA was reverse transcribed into cDNA, the sequencing template. Sequenced by immunoSEQ multiplex PCR; TCRdb stores in-frame clones only, minus some. The table shows around 150,000 clones, with approximately 85% occurring only once.

The TCR comes from a human donor with alopecia areata. The source was CD8+ T cells sorted from blood, collected at week 4, from a patient treated with tofacitinib. V usage is TRBV27 and J usage is TRBJ2-1; D perhaps matches TRBD1 (6 bases). CDR3: CASHAPVGGPYNEQFF. The CDR3 DNA follows: TGTGCCAGCCACGCTCCTGTAGGGGGACCCTACAATGAGCAGTTCTTC.